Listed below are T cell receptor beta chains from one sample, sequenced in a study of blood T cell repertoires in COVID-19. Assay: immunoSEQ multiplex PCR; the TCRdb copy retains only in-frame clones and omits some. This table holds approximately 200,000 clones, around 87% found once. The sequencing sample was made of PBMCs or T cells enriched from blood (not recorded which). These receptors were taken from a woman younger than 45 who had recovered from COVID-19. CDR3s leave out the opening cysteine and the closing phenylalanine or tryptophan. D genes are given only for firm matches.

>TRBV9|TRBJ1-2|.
ASSVGAGVKYGYT
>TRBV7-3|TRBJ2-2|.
ASSPTGEGNTGELF
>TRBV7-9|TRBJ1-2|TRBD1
ASSNQGRGFLGYT
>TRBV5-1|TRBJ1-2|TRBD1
ASSLATGDYGYT
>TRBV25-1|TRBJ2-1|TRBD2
ASSGGAGGDEQF
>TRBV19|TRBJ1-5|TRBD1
ASRTGYQPQH
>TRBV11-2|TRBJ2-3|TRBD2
ASSLVGTSGEADTQY
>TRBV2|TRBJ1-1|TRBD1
ASSEIVGQGRTEAF
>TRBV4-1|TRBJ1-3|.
ASSQGPFSGNTIY
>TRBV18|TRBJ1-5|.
ASSQAGQPQH
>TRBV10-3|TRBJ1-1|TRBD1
AISAKRVQGRNTEAF
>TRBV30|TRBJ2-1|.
AWATGTLQF